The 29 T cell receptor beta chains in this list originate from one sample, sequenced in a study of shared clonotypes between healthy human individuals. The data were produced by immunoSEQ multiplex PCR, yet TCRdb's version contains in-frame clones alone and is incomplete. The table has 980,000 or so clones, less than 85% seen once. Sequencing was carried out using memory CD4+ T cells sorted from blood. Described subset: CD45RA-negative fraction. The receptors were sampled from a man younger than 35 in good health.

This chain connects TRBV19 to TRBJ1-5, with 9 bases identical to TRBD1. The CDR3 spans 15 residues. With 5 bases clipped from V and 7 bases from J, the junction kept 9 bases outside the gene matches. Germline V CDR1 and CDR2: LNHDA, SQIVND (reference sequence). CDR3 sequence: CASSARDRVRQPQHF. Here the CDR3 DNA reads TGTGCCAGTAGTGCCCGGGACAGGGTACGGCAGCCCCAGCATTTT.

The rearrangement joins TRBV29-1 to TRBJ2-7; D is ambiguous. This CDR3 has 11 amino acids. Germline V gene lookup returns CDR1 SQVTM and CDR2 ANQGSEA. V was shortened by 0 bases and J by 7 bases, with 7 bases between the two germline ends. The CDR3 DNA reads TGCAGCGTTGAAGATCTCCTGGAGCAGTACTTC. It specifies CSVEDLLEQYF.

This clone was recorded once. The CDR3 here is CASSIEPGSYEQYF. The CDR3 nucleotides are TGTGCCAGTAGTATAGAACCAGGCTCCTACGAGCAGTACTTC. The chain combines TRBV19 with TRBJ2-7, with D uncertain. This CDR3 region has 14 residues. Germline V CDR1 and CDR2: LNHDA, SQIVND (reference sequence). The V end lost 0 bases, the J end lost 0 bases, and 6 bases lay between the germline ends.

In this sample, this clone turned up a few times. The CDR3 sequence is CAWSGLRETQYF. CDR3 bases: TGTGCCTGGAGTGGATTAAGGGAGACGCAGTATTTT. The rearrangement uses TRBV30 and TRBJ2-3; TRBD2 might be the D (5 bases). V shed 1 base and J shed 9 bases, with 11 bases lying between them. Germline-derived CDR1 and CDR2 are GTSNPN and SVGIG (reference sequence). The CDR3 is made up of 12 amino acids. Filled out from reference TRBV30 and TRBJ2-3, the complete variable domain reads SQTIHQWPATLVQPVGSPLSLECTVEGTSNPNLYWYRQAAGRGLQLLFYSVGIGQISSEVPQNLSASRPQDRQFILSSKKLLLSDSGFYLCAWSGLRETQYFGPGTRLTVL.

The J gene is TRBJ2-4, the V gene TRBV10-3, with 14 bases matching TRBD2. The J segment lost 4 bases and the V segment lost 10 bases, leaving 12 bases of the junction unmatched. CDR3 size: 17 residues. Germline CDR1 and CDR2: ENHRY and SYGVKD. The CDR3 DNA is TGTGCCACGGCGGGGGACGGGACTAGCGGGAGTAAAAACATTCAGTACTTC. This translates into CATAGDGTSGSKNIQYF.

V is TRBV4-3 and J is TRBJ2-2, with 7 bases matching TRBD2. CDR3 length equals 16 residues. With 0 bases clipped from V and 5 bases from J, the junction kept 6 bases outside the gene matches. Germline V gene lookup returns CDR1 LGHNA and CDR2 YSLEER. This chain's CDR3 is CASSQESQGGTGELFF. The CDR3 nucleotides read TGCGCCAGCAGCCAAGAGAGCCAGGGAGGGACCGGGGAGCTGTTTTTT.

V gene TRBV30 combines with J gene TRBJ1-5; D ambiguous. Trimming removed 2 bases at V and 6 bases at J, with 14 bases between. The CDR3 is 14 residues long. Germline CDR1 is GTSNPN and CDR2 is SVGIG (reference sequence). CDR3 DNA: TGTGCCTGGAGTATTTGGGGAGTTAGTCAGCCCCAGCATTTT. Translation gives CAWSIWGVSQPQHF.

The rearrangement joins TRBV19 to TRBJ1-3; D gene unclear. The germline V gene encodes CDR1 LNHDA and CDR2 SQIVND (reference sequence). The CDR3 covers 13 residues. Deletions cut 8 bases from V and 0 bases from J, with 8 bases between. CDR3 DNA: TGTGCCAGTCGGGTGAGCTCTGGAAACACCATATATTTT. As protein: CASRVSSGNTIYF.

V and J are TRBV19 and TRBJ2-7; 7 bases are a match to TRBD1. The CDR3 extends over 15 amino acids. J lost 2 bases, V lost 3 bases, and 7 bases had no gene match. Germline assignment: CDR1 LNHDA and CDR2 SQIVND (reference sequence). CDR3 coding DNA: TGTGCCAGTAGTATGCTCGGGGACAGAACCTACGAGCAGTACTTC. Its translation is CASSMLGDRTYEQYF.

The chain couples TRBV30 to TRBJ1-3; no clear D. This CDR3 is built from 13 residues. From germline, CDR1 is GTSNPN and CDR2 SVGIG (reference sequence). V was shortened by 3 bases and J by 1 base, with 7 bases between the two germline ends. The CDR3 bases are TGTGCCTGGAGGGCTTATTCTGGAAACACCATATATTTT. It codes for CAWRAYSGNTIYF.

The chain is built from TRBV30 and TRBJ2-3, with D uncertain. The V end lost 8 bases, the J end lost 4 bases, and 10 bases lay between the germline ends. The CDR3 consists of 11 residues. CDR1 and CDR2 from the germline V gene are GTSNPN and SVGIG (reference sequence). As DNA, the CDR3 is TGTGCCGGCCAGCGCGCAGATACGCAGTATTTT. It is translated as CAGQRADTQYF.

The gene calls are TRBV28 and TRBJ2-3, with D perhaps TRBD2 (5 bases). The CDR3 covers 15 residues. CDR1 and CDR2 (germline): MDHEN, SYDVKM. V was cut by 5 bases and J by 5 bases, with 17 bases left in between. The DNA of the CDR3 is TGTGCCAGCAGTCTAGGTGGCGGGTTTGGAGATACGCAGTATTTT. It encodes CASSLGGGFGDTQYF.

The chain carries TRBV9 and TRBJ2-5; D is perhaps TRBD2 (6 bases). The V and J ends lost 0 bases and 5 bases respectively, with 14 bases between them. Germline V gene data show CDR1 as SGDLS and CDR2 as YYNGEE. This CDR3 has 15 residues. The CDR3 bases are TGTGCCAGCAGCGTAGCTGGAGGGTCTCTTGAGACCCAGTACTTC. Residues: CASSVAGGSLETQYF.

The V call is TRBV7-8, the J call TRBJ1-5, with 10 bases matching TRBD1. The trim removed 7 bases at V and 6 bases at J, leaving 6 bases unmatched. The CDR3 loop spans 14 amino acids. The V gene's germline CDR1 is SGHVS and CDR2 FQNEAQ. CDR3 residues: CASNGQGEGQPQHF. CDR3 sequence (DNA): TGTGCCAGCAACGGACAGGGGGAGGGTCAGCCCCAGCATTTT.

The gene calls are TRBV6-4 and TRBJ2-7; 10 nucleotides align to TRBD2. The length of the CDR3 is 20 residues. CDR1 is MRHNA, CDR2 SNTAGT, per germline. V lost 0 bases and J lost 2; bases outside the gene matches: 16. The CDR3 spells CASSDSSLPSGSASPYEQYF. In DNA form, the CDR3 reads TGTGCCAGCAGTGACTCGAGTCTTCCTAGCGGGAGCGCTTCCCCCTACGAGCAGTACTTC.

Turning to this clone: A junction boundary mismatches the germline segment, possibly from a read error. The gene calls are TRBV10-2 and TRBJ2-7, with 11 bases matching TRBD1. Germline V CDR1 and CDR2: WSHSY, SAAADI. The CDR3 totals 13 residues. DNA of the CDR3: TGCGCCAACAGCGAAGGACAGGGGGCACCCCCTCGATTC. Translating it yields CANSEGQGAPPRF.

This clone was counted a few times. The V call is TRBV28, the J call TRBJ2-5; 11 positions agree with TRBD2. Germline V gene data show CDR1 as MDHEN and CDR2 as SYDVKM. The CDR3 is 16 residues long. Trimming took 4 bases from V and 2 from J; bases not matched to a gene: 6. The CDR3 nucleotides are TGTGCCAGCAGTTCCACTAGCGGGGGCCCGCAAGAGACCCAGTACTTC. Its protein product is CASSSTSGGPQETQYF.

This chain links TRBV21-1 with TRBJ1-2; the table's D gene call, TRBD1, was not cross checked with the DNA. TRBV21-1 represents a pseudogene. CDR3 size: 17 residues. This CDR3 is CASSSRDRGQGVYGYTF. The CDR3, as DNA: TGTGCCAGCAGCTCCCGGGACAGGGGGCAAGGAGTTTATGGCTACACCTTC.

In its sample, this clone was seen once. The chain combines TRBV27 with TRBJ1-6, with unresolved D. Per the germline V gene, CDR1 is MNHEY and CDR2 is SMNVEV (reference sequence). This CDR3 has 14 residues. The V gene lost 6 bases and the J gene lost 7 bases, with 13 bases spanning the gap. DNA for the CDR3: TGTGCCAGCAGGTCCAGCGCTCCCAATTCACCCCTCCACTTT. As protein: CASRSSAPNSPLHF.

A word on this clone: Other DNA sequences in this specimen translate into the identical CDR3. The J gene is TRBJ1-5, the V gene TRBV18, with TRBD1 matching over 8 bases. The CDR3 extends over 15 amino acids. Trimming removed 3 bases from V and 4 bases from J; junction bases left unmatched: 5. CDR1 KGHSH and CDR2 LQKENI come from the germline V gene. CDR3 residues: CASSPGQGWNQPQHF. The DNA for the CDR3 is TGTGCCAGCTCACCCGGACAGGGCTGGAATCAGCCCCAGCATTTT.

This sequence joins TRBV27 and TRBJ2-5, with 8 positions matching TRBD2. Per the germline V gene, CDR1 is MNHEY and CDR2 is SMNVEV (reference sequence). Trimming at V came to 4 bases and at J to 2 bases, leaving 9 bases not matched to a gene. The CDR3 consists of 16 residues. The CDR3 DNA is TGTGCCAGCAGTTCCATCCCGGGGGGGGCTCAAGAGACCCAGTACTTC. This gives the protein CASSSIPGGAQETQYF.

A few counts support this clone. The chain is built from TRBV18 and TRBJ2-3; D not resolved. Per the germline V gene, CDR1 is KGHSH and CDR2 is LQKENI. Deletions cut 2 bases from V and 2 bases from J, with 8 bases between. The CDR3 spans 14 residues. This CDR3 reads CASSPGRITDTQYF. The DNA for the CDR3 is TGTGCCAGCTCACCAGGGCGGATCACAGATACGCAGTATTTT.

The CDR3 is CASRRQVTVPGELFF. As DNA, the CDR3 is TGTGCCAGTAGGAGACAGGTTACGGTCCCCGGGGAGCTGTTTTTT. The genes are TRBV19 and TRBJ2-2; a possible D gene is TRBD1 (6 bases). Germline V gene data show CDR1 as LNHDA and CDR2 as SQIVND (reference sequence). This CDR3 is 15 amino acids long. V lost 6 bases and J lost 6, with 17 bases in between.

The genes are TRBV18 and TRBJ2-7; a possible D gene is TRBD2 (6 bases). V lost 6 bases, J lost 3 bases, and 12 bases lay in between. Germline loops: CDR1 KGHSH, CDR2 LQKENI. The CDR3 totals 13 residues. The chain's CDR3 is CASSGLPGYEQYF. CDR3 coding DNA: TGTGCCAGCTCGGGACTCCCGGGCTACGAGCAGTACTTC.

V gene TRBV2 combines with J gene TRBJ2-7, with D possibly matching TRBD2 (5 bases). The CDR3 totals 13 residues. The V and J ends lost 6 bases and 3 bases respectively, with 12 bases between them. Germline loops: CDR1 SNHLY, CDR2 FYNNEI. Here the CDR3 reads CASSLDWNYEQYF. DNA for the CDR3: TGTGCCAGCAGCCTGGACTGGAACTACGAGCAGTACTTC.

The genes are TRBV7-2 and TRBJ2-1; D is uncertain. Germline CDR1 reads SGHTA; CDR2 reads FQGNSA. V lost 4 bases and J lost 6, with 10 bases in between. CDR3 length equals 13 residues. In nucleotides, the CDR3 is TGTGCCAGCAGCTCCCCCTCGGGCAATGAGCAGTTCTTC. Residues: CASSSPSGNEQFF. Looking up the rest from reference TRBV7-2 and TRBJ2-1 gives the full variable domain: GAGVSQSPSNKVTEKGKDVELRCDPISGHTALYWYRQSLGQGLEFLIYFQGNSAPDKSGLPSDRFSAERTGGSVSTLTIQRTQQEDSAVYLCASSSPSGNEQFFGPGTRLTVL.

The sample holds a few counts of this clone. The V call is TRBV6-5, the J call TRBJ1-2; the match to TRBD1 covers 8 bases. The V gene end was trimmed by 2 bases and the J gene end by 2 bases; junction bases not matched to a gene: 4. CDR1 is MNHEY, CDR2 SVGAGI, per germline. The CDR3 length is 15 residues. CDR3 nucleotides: TGTGCCAGCAGTTACCGGACAGGGCGGAACTATGGCTACACCTTC. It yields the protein CASSYRTGRNYGYTF.

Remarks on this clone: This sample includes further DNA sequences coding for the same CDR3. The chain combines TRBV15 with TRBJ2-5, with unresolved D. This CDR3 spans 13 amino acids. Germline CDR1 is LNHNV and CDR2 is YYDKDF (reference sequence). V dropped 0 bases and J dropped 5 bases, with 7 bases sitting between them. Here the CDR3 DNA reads TGTGCCACCAGCAGAGAAGGTCGGGAGACCCAGTACTTC. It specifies CATSREGRETQYF.

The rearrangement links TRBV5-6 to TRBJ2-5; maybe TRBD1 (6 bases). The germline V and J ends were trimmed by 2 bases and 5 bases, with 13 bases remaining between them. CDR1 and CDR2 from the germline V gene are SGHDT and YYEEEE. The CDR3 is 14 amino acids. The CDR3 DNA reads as TGTGCCAGCAGCTTATCAGGGGTAGGGGAGACCCAGTACTTC. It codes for CASSLSGVGETQYF.